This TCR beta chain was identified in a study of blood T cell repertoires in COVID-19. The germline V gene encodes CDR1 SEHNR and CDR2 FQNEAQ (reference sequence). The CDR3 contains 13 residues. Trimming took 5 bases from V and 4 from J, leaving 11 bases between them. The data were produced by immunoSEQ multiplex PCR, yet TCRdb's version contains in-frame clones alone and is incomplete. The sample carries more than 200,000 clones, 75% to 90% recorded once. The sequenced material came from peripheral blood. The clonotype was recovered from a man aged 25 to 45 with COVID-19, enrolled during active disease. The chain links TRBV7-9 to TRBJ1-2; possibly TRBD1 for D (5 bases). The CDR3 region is CASSPGGTYGYTF. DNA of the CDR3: TGTGCCAGCAGCCCCGGAGGGACCTATGGCTACACCTTC.